A selection of T cell receptor beta chains follows, all from one sample in a study of T cells after posttransplantation cyclophosphamide. Repertoires were generated with immunoSEQ multiplex PCR, while TCRdb's copy carries only in-frame clones and drops some. The sample has around 40,000 clones, around 90% seen once. The sequences come from PBMCs, collected less than 70 days after allogeneic stem cell transplant with posttransplant cyclophosphamide. These receptors all stem from a male patient aged 55-69 years who received an allogeneic stem cell transplant from a related donor and was CMV-positive. These T cells may partly come from the graft donor. Each CDR3 is given with its conserved first and last residue. A D gene is named only where the DNA matches it firmly. A clone size is listed for some rows: how often the clone was seen (once, few, many), or a class if it is expanded.

V: TRBV12-2; size: -; D: -; J: TRBJ1-5; CDR3: CASRLALGLPNQPQHF; DNA: TGTGCAAGTCGCTTAGCGTTAGGACTCCCCAATCAGCCCCAGCATTTT
V: TRBV2; size: few; D: TRBD1; J: TRBJ1-5; CDR3: CASSETGGARQPQHF; DNA: TGTGCCAGCAGTGAGACAGGGGGCGCGAGGCAGCCCCAGCATTTT
V: TRBV5-1; size: -; D: -; J: TRBJ2-4; CDR3: CASSFWGGAGNIQYF; DNA: TGCGCCAGCAGCTTCTGGGGGGGGGCCGGAAACATTCAGTACTTC
V: TRBV9; size: -; D: TRBD1; J: TRBJ2-2; CDR3: CASSVGAGRGRNTGELFF; DNA: TGTGCCAGCAGCGTAGGAGCGGGCAGGGGGCGAAACACCGGGGAGCTGTTTTTT
V: TRBV19; size: -; D: -; J: TRBJ2-2; CDR3: CASSISPSSPGELFF; DNA: TGTGCCAGTAGTATATCTCCTTCGAGTCCCGGGGAGCTGTTTTTT
V: TRBV5-6; size: -; D: TRBD1; J: TRBJ1-3; CDR3: CASSAGQGASGNTIYF; DNA: TGTGCCAGCAGCGCGGGACAGGGGGCGTCTGGAAACACCATATATTTT
V: TRBV6-5; size: -; D: TRBD1; J: TRBJ1-2; CDR3: CASSSHWTGVGYTF; DNA: TGTGCCAGCAGTTCCCACTGGACAGGGGTTGGCTACACCTTC
V: TRBV30; size: -; D: -; J: TRBJ1-1; CDR3: CAWGWGGSTEAFF; DNA: TGTGCCTGGGGATGGGGGGGGAGCACTGAAGCTTTCTTT
V: TRBV27; size: -; D: -; J: TRBJ1-1; CDR3: CASSRTVVLNTEAFF; DNA: TGTGCCAGCAGTCGGACAGTTGTTCTGAACACTGAAGCTTTCTTT
V: TRBV19; size: few; D: -; J: TRBJ2-5; CDR3: CASSITEGTKGETQYF; DNA: TGTGCCAGTAGTATAACCGAAGGGACAAAGGGAGAGACCCAGTACTTC
V: TRBV5-1; size: -; D: -; J: TRBJ2-3; CDR3: CASSFPETDTQYF; DNA: TGCGCCAGCAGCTTCCCAGAAACAGATACGCAGTATTTT
V: TRBV30; size: -; D: -; J: TRBJ1-1; CDR3: CAWSPPQGKFMNTEAFF; DNA: TGTGCCTGGAGTCCCCCCCAGGGGAAATTCATGAACACTGAAGCTTTCTTT
V: TRBV7-8; size: -; D: TRBD2; J: TRBJ2-3; CDR3: CASSLPTSGGATDTQYF; DNA: TGTGCCAGCAGCTTACCGACTAGCGGGGGGGCCACAGATACGCAGTATTTT
V: TRBV6-6; size: few; D: TRBD1; J: TRBJ1-2; CDR3: CASRDPGQAYGYTF; DNA: TGTGCCAGCAGAGACCCGGGACAGGCCTATGGCTACACCTTC
V: TRBV7-9; size: -; D: -; J: TRBJ2-5; CDR3: CASSLARPLQETQYF; DNA: TGTGCCAGCAGCTTAGCTCGTCCCCTACAAGAGACCCAGTACTTC
V: TRBV7-6; size: -; D: -; J: TRBJ1-1; CDR3: CASSLHFQGFDDTEAFF; DNA: TGTGCCAGCAGCTTACACTTCCAGGGGTTTGACGACACTGAAGCTTTCTTT
V: TRBV5-1; size: once; D: -; J: TRBJ2-1; CDR3: CASSLAGREINEQFF; DNA: TGCGCCAGCAGCTTGGCGGGCAGGGAAATCAATGAGCAGTTCTTC
V: TRBV2; size: -; D: TRBD1; J: TRBJ1-1; CDR3: CASQTGGSTEAFF; DNA: TGTGCCAGCCAAACAGGGGGCTCGACTGAAGCTTTCTTT
V: TRBV9; size: -; D: -; J: TRBJ2-4; CDR3: CASSEGVGQPKNIQYF; DNA: TGTGCCAGCAGCGAGGGGGTTGGACAGCCTAAAAACATTCAGTACTTC
V: TRBV25-1; size: -; D: TRBD2; J: TRBJ2-7; CDR3: CASSDIAGAAREEQYF; DNA: TGTGCCAGCAGTGACATAGCGGGGGCCGCCCGGGAGGAGCAGTACTTC
V: TRBV6-5; size: -; D: -; J: TRBJ1-1; CDR3: CASRRVGAQDTEAFF; DNA: TGTGCCAGCAGGCGTGTTGGGGCGCAGGACACTGAAGCTTTCTTT
V: TRBV9; size: -; D: TRBD1; J: TRBJ2-7; CDR3: CASSVAGQGYEQYF; DNA: TGTGCCAGCAGCGTAGCGGGACAGGGTTACGAGCAGTACTTC
V: TRBV6-5; size: -; D: -; J: TRBJ1-2; CDR3: CASSYFPGVENGYTF; DNA: TGTGCCAGCAGTTATTTCCCAGGGGTGGAGAATGGCTACACCTTC
V: TRBV5-1; size: -; D: TRBD1; J: TRBJ2-2; CDR3: CAGRLQGATGELFF; DNA: TGCGCCGGCAGGTTGCAGGGGGCCACCGGGGAGCTGTTTTTT
V: TRBV7-9; size: -; D: -; J: TRBJ1-5; CDR3: CASSPGGAPNQPQHF; DNA: TGTGCCAGCAGCCCTGGGGGGGCACCCAATCAGCCCCAGCATTTT
V: TRBV5-8; size: -; D: -; J: TRBJ2-3; CDR3: CASSLWPAAGTDTQYF; DNA: TGTGCCAGCAGCTTGTGGCCCGCCGCCGGCACAGATACGCAGTATTTT
V: TRBV6-5; size: -; D: -; J: TRBJ1-2; CDR3: CASIDGGYGYTF; DNA: TGTGCCAGCATCGACGGAGGCTATGGCTACACCTTC
V: TRBV27; size: -; D: -; J: TRBJ1-1; CDR3: CASGRGNTEAFF; DNA: TGTGCCAGTGGCCGGGGGAACACTGAAGCTTTCTTT
V: TRBV11-2; size: -; D: -; J: TRBJ1-2; CDR3: CASSPTVTGMLSGYTF; DNA: TGTGCCAGCAGCCCAACGGTGACAGGAATGTTAAGCGGCTACACCTTC
V: TRBV16; size: -; D: TRBD1; J: TRBJ1-1; CDR3: CASSPRTGGGDTEAFF; DNA: TGTGCCAGCAGCCCTCGGACAGGGGGCGGGGACACTGAAGCTTTCTTT
V: TRBV5-1; size: -; D: TRBD2; J: TRBJ2-3; CDR3: CASSLLAGGPDTQYF; DNA: TGCGCCAGCAGCTTACTAGCGGGGGGTCCAGATACGCAGTATTTT
V: TRBV6-4; size: -; D: TRBD2; J: TRBJ2-3; CDR3: CASATSGGSDTQYF; DNA: TGTGCCAGCGCAACTAGCGGGGGATCAGATACGCAGTATTTT
V: TRBV6-1; size: -; D: -; J: TRBJ1-4; CDR3: CASILAVATNEKLFF; DNA: TGTGCCAGCATTTTAGCGGTAGCAACTAATGAAAAACTGTTTTTT
V: TRBV27; size: medium-sized; D: -; J: TRBJ1-3; CDR3: CASSVGAAAGNTIYF; DNA: TGTGCCAGCAGTGTAGGGGCCGCCGCTGGAAACACCATATATTTT
V: TRBV4-2; size: -; D: -; J: TRBJ2-3; CDR3: CASSRARSVGTDTQYF; DNA: TGTGCCAGCAGCCGCGCGAGATCCGTCGGCACAGATACGCAGTATTTT
V: TRBV2; size: -; D: -; J: TRBJ1-3; CDR3: CASSALEPGGGNTIYF; DNA: TGTGCCAGCAGCGCCTTGGAACCGGGGGGTGGAAACACCATATATTTT
V: TRBV14; size: -; D: TRBD1; J: TRBJ1-1; CDR3: CASSQAAGQRFNSIPNTEAFF; DNA: TGTGCCAGCAGCCAAGCGGCGGGACAGAGATTCAATTCCATACCAAACACTGAAGCTTTCTTT
V: TRBV9; size: once; D: -; J: TRBJ1-2; CDR3: CASSVEVIGQANYGYTF; DNA: TGTGCCAGCAGCGTAGAAGTAATCGGTCAGGCTAACTATGGCTACACCTTC
V: TRBV5-4; size: once; D: -; J: TRBJ2-5; CDR3: CASSWGGQEETQYF; DNA: TGTGCCAGCAGCTGGGGGGGGCAGGAAGAGACCCAGTACTTC
V: TRBV9; size: once; D: TRBD2; J: TRBJ2-7; CDR3: CASSVLAGIGEQYF; DNA: TGTGCCAGCAGCGTCCTAGCGGGGATAGGCGAGCAGTACTTC
V: TRBV27; size: -; D: -; J: TRBJ1-1; CDR3: CASSPPGPEAFF; DNA: TGTGCCAGCAGTCCACCAGGGCCTGAAGCTTTCTTT
V: TRBV5-6; size: -; D: -; J: TRBJ1-1; CDR3: CASSSGGGHLLNTEAFF; DNA: TGTGCCAGCAGCTCGGGTGGGGGACATCTTCTTAACACTGAAGCTTTCTTT
V: TRBV19; size: -; D: TRBD1; J: TRBJ1-5; CDR3: CASSPTGGNQPQHF; DNA: TGTGCCAGTAGCCCCACAGGGGGCAATCAGCCCCAGCATTTT
V: TRBV5-4; size: -; D: TRBD2; J: TRBJ2-5; CDR3: CASSGAGVQETQYF; DNA: TGTGCCAGCAGCGGAGCGGGAGTCCAAGAGACCCAGTACTTC
V: TRBV4-2; size: -; D: TRBD2; J: TRBJ2-1; CDR3: CASSQDPTSGGDEQFF; DNA: TGTGCCAGCAGCCAAGATCCGACTAGCGGGGGCGATGAGCAGTTCTTC
V: TRBV11-3; size: -; D: -; J: TRBJ1-1; CDR3: CASSLGGDRNTEAFF; DNA: TGTGCCAGCAGCTTAGGAGGCGACAGGAACACTGAAGCTTTCTTT
V: TRBV7-9; size: -; D: -; J: TRBJ1-6; CDR3: CASSVLTRAPRSPLHF; DNA: TGTGCCAGCAGCGTACTAACCAGGGCCCCGAGATCACCCCTCCACTTT
V: TRBV5-6; size: -; D: TRBD1; J: TRBJ2-3; CDR3: CASSVGTGGTDTQYF; DNA: TGTGCCAGCAGCGTAGGGACAGGGGGTACAGATACGCAGTATTTT
V: TRBV27; size: once; D: -; J: TRBJ2-7; CDR3: CASRRYGGSYEQYF; DNA: TGTGCCAGCAGACGTTACGGGGGCTCCTACGAGCAGTACTTC
V: TRBV11-2; size: -; D: TRBD1; J: TRBJ2-7; CDR3: CASSLSLGQETYEQYF; DNA: TGTGCCAGCAGCTTATCCCTAGGACAGGAGACCTACGAGCAGTACTTC
V: TRBV4-1; size: -; D: -; J: TRBJ1-1; CDR3: CASSQVRGRGDTEAFF; DNA: TGCGCCAGCAGCCAAGTACGGGGCAGGGGTGACACTGAAGCTTTCTTT
V: TRBV14; size: -; D: -; J: TRBJ2-5; CDR3: CASSQLAGAGGTQYF; DNA: TGTGCCAGCAGCCAATTGGCGGGGGCCGGGGGGACCCAGTACTTC
V: TRBV5-1; size: -; D: -; J: TRBJ2-7; CDR3: CASSPQAGTYEQYF; DNA: TGCGCCAGCAGCCCGCAGGCGGGAACCTACGAGCAGTACTTC